A single sample is the source of the 13 T cell receptor beta chains below, sequenced in a study of beta chain features in type 1 diabetes (dated by TCRdb to the late 2010s). Library preparation used the immunoSEQ multiplex PCR assay. All of the isolated RNA was reverse transcribed with the High Capacity cDNA Reverse Transcription Kit, so expressed TCRB transcripts were sequenced. TCRdb took over this immuneACCESS table, retaining in-frame rearrangements with V and J assigned. Such tables are incomplete; in checked studies, under half of the missing clones stem from an unresolved V gene, and the remainder is unexplained. The sample table shows about 200,000 clones, and 9.5% to 13% are seen once. Jointly, the top ten make up approximately 1.5% of the sample. The sequenced sample was central memory CD4+ T cells from blood. The receptor set was obtained from a man in his late teens or twenties in good health.

The chain joins TRBV4-2 to TRBJ1-1; D unresolved. Trimming removed 0 bases from V and 11 bases from J, with 16 bases in between. The CDR3 spans 14 residues. The germline V gene has CDR1 LGHNA and CDR2 YNFKEQ. CDR3 sequence (DNA): TGTGCCAGCAGCCAAGATCTGCCGGGAATGGAGGCTTTCTTT. Translation gives CASSQDLPGMEAFF.

In this sample, this clone turned up a few times. This sequence joins TRBV5-4 and TRBJ2-3, with D perhaps matching TRBD1 or TRBD2 (5 bases each). Germline values: CDR1 SGHNT, CDR2 YYREEE (reference sequence). CDR3 length equals 15 residues. Trimming cost V 0 bases and J 6 bases, with 14 bases left between them. The CDR3 protein is CASSLDWGGSDTQYF. The DNA of the CDR3 is TGTGCCAGCAGCTTGGACTGGGGCGGGTCGGATACGCAGTATTTT.

This clone has more than one count but fewer than ten. The rearrangement uses TRBV9 and TRBJ2-7; possibly TRBD2 for D (6 bases). The germline V gene has CDR1 SGDLS and CDR2 YYNGEE. V was pared by 0 bases and J by 6 bases, with 13 bases between. The CDR3 sequence is 14 residues long. CDR3 bases: TGTGCCAGCAGCGTAGAGCCGACTAGTGGCGAGCAGTACTTC. Encoded protein: CASSVEPTSGEQYF.

This clone has a handful of counts. The chain is built from TRBV7-8 and TRBJ2-5; D is ambiguous. Looked up from germline, CDR1 is SGHVS and CDR2 is FQNEAQ. The CDR3 sequence is 16 residues long. V was clipped by 4 bases and J by 0 bases, with 15 bases between them. The CDR3 nucleotides are TGTGCCAGCAGCTCCATCCGGACGAGAAACCAAGAGACCCAGTACTTC. It is translated as CASSSIRTRNQETQYF.

The rearrangement joins TRBV7-2 to TRBJ2-1; 13 positions match TRBD2. J gave up 5 bases and V 8 bases, and 3 bases lay outside the gene matches. The CDR3 sequence is 14 residues long. Germline assignment: CDR1 SGHTA and CDR2 FQGNSA. The DNA for the CDR3 is TGTGCCAGCGGACTAGCGGGAGCCGACAATGAGCAGTTCTTC. Amino acids: CASGLAGADNEQFF. Full variable domain (missing parts from reference TRBV7-2 and TRBJ2-1): GAGVSQSPSNKVTEKGKDVELRCDPISGHTALYWYRQSLGQGLEFLIYFQGNSAPDKSGLPSDRFSAERTGGSVSTLTIQRTQQEDSAVYLCASGLAGADNEQFFGPGTRLTVL.

The chain recombines TRBV25-1 with TRBJ2-7; D ambiguous. Germline values: CDR1 MGHDK, CDR2 SYGVNS. Deletions cut 3 bases from V and 2 bases from J, with 8 bases between. This CDR3 has 13 amino acids. The CDR3 DNA follows: TGTGCCAGCAGTGAGGGCAGCCCCTACGAGCAGTACTTC. This gives the protein CASSEGSPYEQYF.

The rearrangement uses TRBV28 and TRBJ2-5, with 9 bases matching TRBD2. Germline trimming cut 10 bases from V and 3 bases from J; bases unmatched to any gene: 6. Germline V CDR1 and CDR2: MDHEN, SYDVKM. The length of the CDR3 is 13 residues. The DNA for the CDR3 is TGTGCCACCCTGACTAGCGGTAAAGAGACCCAGTACTTC. Translating it yields CATLTSGKETQYF.

The chain uses TRBV4-2 and TRBJ2-1; TRBD2 matches 10 bases. After removal of 2 bases from V and 4 bases from J, the junction contained 5 bases not matched to a gene. Germline V gene sequence: CDR1 LGHNA, CDR2 YNFKEQ. The CDR3 has 16 residues. The CDR3: CASSQKQTSGYNEQFF. The CDR3 DNA reads as TGTGCCAGCAGCCAAAAACAGACTAGCGGGTACAATGAGCAGTTCTTC.

This clone occurred a few times. The chain has TRBV30 and TRBJ2-6, with D possibly matching TRBD1 (6 bases). V was clipped by 6 bases and J by 2 bases, with 17 bases between them. The CDR3 totals 16 residues. Germline CDR1 and CDR2: GTSNPN and SVGIG (reference sequence). In nucleotides, the CDR3 is TGTGCCTGCAAGAATAACCCAGGGGCTGGGGCCAACGTCCTGACTTTC. The encoded protein is CACKNNPGAGANVLTF.

This chain uses TRBV11-2 with TRBJ2-1; 8 bases are a match to TRBD2. The CDR3 runs 15 residues. Germline CDR1 SGHAT, CDR2 FQNNGV. Losses at the gene ends were 7 bases for V and 2 bases for J; bases not matched to a gene: 7. CDR3 DNA sequence: TGTGCCAGCAACAGGGTAGCGGGAACCTACAATGAGCAGTTCTTC. Residues: CASNRVAGTYNEQFF.

The table lists this clone with a few counts. The chain uses TRBV7-6 and TRBJ2-5; 8 nucleotides match TRBD2. This CDR3 region has 15 residues. V was pared by 4 bases and J by 6 bases, with 10 bases of the junction left unmatched. Germline loops: CDR1 SGHVS, CDR2 FNYEAQ. For the CDR3, the DNA is TGTGCCAGCAGCTCGTCCGGGACTAGGGCTCAGACCCAGTACTTC. Its translation is CASSSSGTRAQTQYF.

This clone was counted between two and nine times. The V and J genes are TRBV29-1 and TRBJ1-1; D unresolved. Trimming left V 8 bases short and J 9 bases short, with 13 bases between. Germline V CDR1 and CDR2: SQVTM, ANQGSEA. This CDR3 spans 10 amino acids. The CDR3 region has the DNA TGCAGCTTTGGAGACCTTCAAGCTTTCTTT. This gives the protein CSFGDLQAFF.

The chain recombines TRBV9 with TRBJ2-3; D might be TRBD1 (6 bases). Trimming cost V 4 bases and J 3 bases, with 12 bases left between them. Germline assignment: CDR1 SGDLS and CDR2 YYNGEE. The CDR3 is 14 residues long. CDR3 bases: TGTGCCAGCAGCCGAGGGGGAGTTACAGATACGCAGTATTTT. Protein: CASSRGGVTDTQYF.